Included here is one T cell receptor beta chain sequence, with context. The data were taken from a study of OX40 agonist ivuxolimab in advanced cancers. The V and J ends lost 7 bases and 1 base respectively, with 12 bases between them. This CDR3 is 14 amino acids long. Germline V lookup: CDR1 WNHNN, CDR2 SYGVQD (reference sequence). Profiled with immunoSEQ multiplex PCR; TCRdb holds only in-frame clones, not every one. Here the sample spans some 110,000 clones, roughly 90% being singletons. This clonotype was obtained from an adult with an advanced solid tumor such as melanoma, head and neck, liver or kidney cancer. The source was CD4+ or CD8+ T cells sorted from blood, collected in a trial of the OX40 agonist ivuxolimab. The chain joins TRBV10-1 to TRBJ2-3, with D possibly called TRBD1 or TRBD2 (5 bases each). CDR3 coding DNA: TGCGCCAGCACCCGGGACCAGCGCACAGATACGCAGTATTTT. It specifies CASTRDQRTDTQYF.